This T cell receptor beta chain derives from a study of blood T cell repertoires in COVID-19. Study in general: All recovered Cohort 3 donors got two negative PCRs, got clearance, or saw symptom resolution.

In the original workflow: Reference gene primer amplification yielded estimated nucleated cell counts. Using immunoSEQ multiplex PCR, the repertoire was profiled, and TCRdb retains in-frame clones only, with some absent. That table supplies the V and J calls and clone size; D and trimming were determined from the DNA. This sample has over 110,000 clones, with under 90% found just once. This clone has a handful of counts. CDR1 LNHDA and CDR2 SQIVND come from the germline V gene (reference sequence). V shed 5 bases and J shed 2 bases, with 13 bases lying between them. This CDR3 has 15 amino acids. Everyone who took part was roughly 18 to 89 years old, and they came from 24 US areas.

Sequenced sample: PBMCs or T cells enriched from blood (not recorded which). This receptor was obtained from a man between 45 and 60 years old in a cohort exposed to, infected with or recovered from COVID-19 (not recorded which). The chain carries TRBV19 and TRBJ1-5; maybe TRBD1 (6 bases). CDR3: CASSFYRDGNQPQHF. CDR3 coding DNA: TGTGCCAGTAGTTTCTACAGGGATGGCAATCAGCCCCAGCATTTT.